The 20 T cell receptor beta chains below were found in one sample sequenced in a study of cytomegalovirus exposure and HLA in healthy donors. The study ran its PCR with 60 Vbeta and 13 Jbeta primers. Only in-frame clones appear in the TCRdb table, and some are missing; sequencing was by immunoSEQ multiplex PCR. The table includes some 150,000 clones, 76% detected once. Sequenced: PBMCs. The receptors derive from a female donor in good health and CMV-seronegative.

The rearrangement uses TRBV18 and TRBJ2-4; TRBD1 aligns across 9 bases. J lost 8 bases, V lost 6 bases, and 8 bases had no gene match. The CDR3 spans 14 residues. Germline CDR1 is KGHSH and CDR2 is LQKENI. CDR3 bases: TGTGCCAGCTCGCCGGACAGGGGATCGGACATTCAGTACTTC. Encoded protein: CASSPDRGSDIQYF.

CDR3 in amino acids: CASSIQSNTEAFF. The CDR3, as DNA: TGTGCCAGTAGTATTCAGTCGAACACTGAAGCTTTCTTT. The genes are TRBV19 and TRBJ1-1, with D unclear. The germline V and J ends were trimmed by 3 bases and 1 base, with 6 bases remaining between them. The CDR3 is 13 amino acids. Germline V lookup: CDR1 LNHDA, CDR2 SQIVND (reference sequence). Complete variable domain (other parts from reference TRBV19 and TRBJ1-1): DGGITQSPKYLFRKEGQNVTLSCEQNLNHDAMYWYRQDPGQGLRLIYYSQIVNDFQKGDIAEGYSVSREKKESFPLTVTSAQKNPTAFYLCASSIQSNTEAFFGQGTRLTVV.

In DNA form, the CDR3 reads TGTGCCTGGACGGCGGGGGGGGGCTATGGCTACACCTTC. As protein: CAWTAGGGYGYTF. The chain links TRBV30 to TRBJ1-2; D might be TRBD1 (5 bases). The V gene's germline CDR1 is GTSNPN and CDR2 SVGIG (reference sequence). This CDR3 is 13 amino acids long. V shed 4 bases and J shed 4 bases, with 13 bases lying between them.

The V gene is TRBV10-1, the J gene TRBJ1-1, with 8 bases matching TRBD1. Trimming took 10 bases from V and 3 from J; bases not matched to a gene: 19. Germline CDR1 is WNHNN and CDR2 is SYGVQD (reference sequence). The CDR3 runs 17 residues. The CDR3 DNA follows: TGCGCCATTATCCCCGGGACAGGAAAGGTTGAGGACACTGAAGCTTTCTTT. Translation: CAIIPGTGKVEDTEAFF.

This chain joins TRBV28 and TRBJ2-7, with TRBD2 matching over 8 bases. The CDR3 is made up of 14 amino acids. V lost 5 bases and J lost 4; bases outside the gene matches: 7. Germline lookup yields CDR1 MDHEN and CDR2 SYDVKM. CDR3 in amino acids: CASSSGSPGYEQYF. The CDR3 coding sequence is TGTGCCAGCAGTAGCGGGAGCCCGGGATACGAGCAGTACTTC.

This chain joins TRBV7-2 and TRBJ2-5, with TRBD2 matching 13 bases. The DNA end lines up better with TRBJ2-7; the J call may be wrong. CDR1 is SGHTA and CDR2 is FQGNSA in the germline V gene. This CDR3 spans 15 amino acids. CDR3 nucleotides: TGTGCCAGCAGCAGACTAGCGGGGGGTGGGTACGAGCAGTACTTC. Its protein product is CASSRLAGGGYEQYF.

The V and J genes are TRBV4-2 and TRBJ2-5; 7 nucleotides align to TRBD2. The CDR3 covers 13 residues. Trimming removed 1 base from V and 5 bases from J; junction bases left unmatched: 1. The germline CDR1 and CDR2 sequences are LGHNA and YNFKEQ. The chain's CDR3 is CASSQGLAETQYF. The DNA for the CDR3 is TGTGCCAGCAGCCAAGGACTAGCTGAGACCCAGTACTTC.

This chain connects TRBV27 to TRBJ2-3; 10 bases match TRBD2. The CDR3 length is 15 residues. Germline V gene data show CDR1 as MNHEY and CDR2 as SMNVEV (reference sequence). The V segment lost 6 bases and the J segment 3 bases; nucleotides outside the gene matches: 6. CDR3 amino acids: CASRLAGEGTDTQYF. The CDR3 DNA sequence: TGTGCCAGCAGGCTAGCGGGGGAAGGAACAGATACGCAGTATTTT.

The V gene is TRBV6-5, the J gene TRBJ1-2, with 7 bases fitting TRBD1. J gave up 3 bases and V 6 bases, and 4 bases lay outside the gene matches. The CDR3 has 13 amino acids. Germline V lookup: CDR1 MNHEY, CDR2 SVGAGI. CDR3 coding DNA: TGTGCCAGCAGGCCAGACAGGGACTATGGCTACACCTTC. Residues: CASRPDRDYGYTF.

The V and J genes are TRBV27 and TRBJ2-5; D call uncertain. Germline CDR1 MNHEY, CDR2 SMNVEV (reference sequence). The CDR3 sequence is 13 residues long. V lost 3 bases, J lost 5 bases, and 10 bases lay in between. The CDR3 bases are TGTGCCAGCAGTTTTGGCCCCAGGGAGACCCAGTACTTC. It translates to CASSFGPRETQYF.

V gene TRBV19 combines with J gene TRBJ2-1, with D hard to call. The CDR3 totals 17 residues. The germline V and J ends were trimmed by 6 bases and 3 bases, with 21 bases remaining between them. From germline, CDR1 is LNHDA and CDR2 SQIVND (reference sequence). The CDR3 here is CASRSLRVLDRYNEQFF. The CDR3 bases are TGTGCCAGTAGGAGTCTCCGGGTGCTCGACCGCTACAATGAGCAGTTCTTC. The full variable domain, with the rest looked up from reference TRBV19 and TRBJ2-1, is DGGITQSPKYLFRKEGQNVTLSCEQNLNHDAMYWYRQDPGQGLRLIYYSQIVNDFQKGDIAEGYSVSREKKESFPLTVTSAQKNPTAFYLCASRSLRVLDRYNEQFFGPGTRLTVL.

The rearrangement links TRBV7-2 to TRBJ2-7, with 7 nucleotides matching TRBD1. V shed 5 bases, J shed 7 bases, and the junction held 17 bases outside the gene matches. CDR3 size: 16 residues. Germline V lookup: CDR1 SGHTA, CDR2 FQGNSA. In DNA, the CDR3 is TGTGCCAGCAGCCTAGTGGGGGACAGAGAGAAGCTTGAGCAGTACTTC. Its protein product is CASSLVGDREKLEQYF.

This chain connects TRBV27 to TRBJ1-1; D is perhaps TRBD1 (5 bases). V lost 4 bases to trimming and J lost 0 bases, with 12 bases between them. The CDR3 spans 15 residues. Per the germline V gene, CDR1 is MNHEY and CDR2 is SMNVEV (reference sequence). The CDR3: CASSSGGRLNTEAFF. The CDR3 coding sequence is TGTGCCAGCAGTTCCGGGGGAAGGCTGAACACTGAAGCTTTCTTT.

This sequence joins TRBV10-1 and TRBJ1-6; D may be TRBD1 (5 bases). The CDR3 covers 14 residues. Germline V gene lookup returns CDR1 WNHNN and CDR2 SYGVQD (reference sequence). The ends were cut back, 3 bases at V and 10 bases at J, with 13 bases in the middle. CDR3 sequence: CASSDQVGHSPLHF. CDR3 in DNA: TGCGCCAGCAGTGATCAAGTGGGGCACTCACCCCTCCACTTT.

Points on this clone: The sample contains more than one DNA sequence encoding this CDR3. J is TRBJ2-1 and V is TRBV9, with a tentative D call TRBD2 (6 bases). V lost 2 bases and J 0 bases, leaving 9 bases between the germline ends. The CDR3 totals 15 residues. From germline, CDR1 is SGDLS and CDR2 YYNGEE. CDR3 coding DNA: TGTGCCAGCAGCGTTAGCGGAGGCTCCTACAATGAGCAGTTCTTC. Translated: CASSVSGGSYNEQFF.

The chain uses TRBV6-5 and TRBJ1-1; 8 bases line up with TRBD1. Trimming cost V 6 bases and J 1 base; bases outside gene matches: 4. Looked up from germline, CDR1 is MNHEY and CDR2 is SVGAGI. The CDR3 covers 14 residues. CDR3 bases: TGTGCCAGCAGCCCCGGGACAGGGAACACTGAAGCTTTCTTT. Translation gives CASSPGTGNTEAFF.

The chain joins TRBV7-9 to TRBJ1-4, with D uncertain. The CDR3 spans 15 residues. The germline V gene has CDR1 SEHNR and CDR2 FQNEAQ (reference sequence). V was trimmed by 5 bases and J by 0 bases, leaving 10 bases between them. The CDR3 region is CASSHDTATNEKLFF. In nucleotides, the CDR3 is TGTGCCAGCAGCCACGACACAGCAACTAATGAAAAACTGTTTTTT. The whole variable domain, filled in from reference TRBV7-9 and TRBJ1-4, reads DTGVSQNPRHKITKRGQNVTFRCDPISEHNRLYWYRQTLGQGPEFLTYFQNEAQLEKSRLLSDRFSAERPKGSFSTLEIQRTEQGDSAMYLCASSHDTATNEKLFFGSGTQLSVL.

This chain uses TRBV11-2 with TRBJ2-3; D may be TRBD2 (5 bases). V lost 0 bases to trimming and J lost 3 bases, with 7 bases between them. CDR1 SGHAT and CDR2 FQNNGV come from the germline V gene. This CDR3 spans 14 amino acids. The CDR3 nucleotides read TGTGCCAGCAGCTTAGATTCGGGGACAGATACGCAGTATTTT. This translates into CASSLDSGTDTQYF.

On this clone: This sample includes further DNA sequences coding for the same CDR3. The gene calls are TRBV5-1 and TRBJ2-2; 8 nucleotides line up with TRBD1. Trimming took 3 bases from V and 1 from J; bases not matched to a gene: 2. The CDR3 loop spans 15 amino acids. Germline V gene lookup returns CDR1 SGHRS and CDR2 YFSETQ. In DNA, the CDR3 is TGCGCCAGCAGCTCCGGGACAGGGAACACCGGGGAGCTGTTTTTT. It codes for CASSSGTGNTGELFF.

The chain is built from TRBV27 and TRBJ1-2; 8 positions match TRBD1. Germline V lookup: CDR1 MNHEY, CDR2 SMNVEV (reference sequence). V lost 5 bases, J lost 4 bases, and 3 bases stayed unmatched. The CDR3 loop spans 13 amino acids. The chain's CDR3 is CASSHGQGYGYTF. CDR3 coding DNA: TGTGCCAGCAGTCACGGACAGGGCTATGGCTACACCTTC.